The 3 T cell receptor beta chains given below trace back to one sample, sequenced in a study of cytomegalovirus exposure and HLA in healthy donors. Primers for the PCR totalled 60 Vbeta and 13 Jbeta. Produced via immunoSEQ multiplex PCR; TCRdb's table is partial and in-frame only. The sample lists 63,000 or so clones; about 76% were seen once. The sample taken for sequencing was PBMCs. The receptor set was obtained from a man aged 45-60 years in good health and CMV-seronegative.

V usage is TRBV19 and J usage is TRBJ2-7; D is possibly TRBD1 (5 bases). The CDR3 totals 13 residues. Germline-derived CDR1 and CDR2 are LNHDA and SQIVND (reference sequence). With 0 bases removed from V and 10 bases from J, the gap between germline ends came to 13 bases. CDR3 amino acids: CASSIDKRGEQYF. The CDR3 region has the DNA TGTGCCAGTAGTATAGACAAAAGGGGCGAACAGTACTTC.

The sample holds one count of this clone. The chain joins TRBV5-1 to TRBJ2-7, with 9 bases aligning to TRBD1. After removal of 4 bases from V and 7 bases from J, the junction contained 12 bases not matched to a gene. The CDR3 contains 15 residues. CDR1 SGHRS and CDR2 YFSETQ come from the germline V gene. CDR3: CASSPGPGTGREQYF. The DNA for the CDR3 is TGCGCCAGCAGCCCGGGCCCCGGGACAGGGCGAGAGCAGTACTTC. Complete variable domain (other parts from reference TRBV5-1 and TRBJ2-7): KAGVTQTPRYLIKTRGQQVTLSCSPISGHRSVSWYQQTPGQGLQFLFEYFSETQRNKGNFPGRFSGRQFSNSRSEMNVSTLELGDSALYLCASSPGPGTGREQYFGPGTRLTVT.

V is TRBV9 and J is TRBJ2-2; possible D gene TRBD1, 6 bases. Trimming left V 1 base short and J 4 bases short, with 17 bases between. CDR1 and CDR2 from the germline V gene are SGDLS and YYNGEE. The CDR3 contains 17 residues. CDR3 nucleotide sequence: TGTGCCAGCAGCGTATCCCTTGGGGGCCGCGGCACCGGGGAGCTGTTTTTT. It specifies CASSVSLGGRGTGELFF.